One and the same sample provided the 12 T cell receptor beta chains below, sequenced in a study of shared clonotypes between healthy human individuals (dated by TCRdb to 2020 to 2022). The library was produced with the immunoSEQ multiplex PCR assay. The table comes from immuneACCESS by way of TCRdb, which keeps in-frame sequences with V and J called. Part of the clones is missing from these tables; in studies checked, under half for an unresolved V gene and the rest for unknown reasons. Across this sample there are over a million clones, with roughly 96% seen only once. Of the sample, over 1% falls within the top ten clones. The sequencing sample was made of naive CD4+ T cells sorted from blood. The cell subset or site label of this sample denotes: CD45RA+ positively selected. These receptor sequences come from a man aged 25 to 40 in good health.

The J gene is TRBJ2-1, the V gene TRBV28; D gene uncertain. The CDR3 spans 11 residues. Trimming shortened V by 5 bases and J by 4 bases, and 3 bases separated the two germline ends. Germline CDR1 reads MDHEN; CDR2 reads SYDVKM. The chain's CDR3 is CASSVYNEQFF. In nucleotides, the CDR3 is TGTGCCAGCAGTGTGTACAATGAGCAGTTCTTC. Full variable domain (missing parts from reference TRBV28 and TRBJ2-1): DVKVTQSSRYLVKRTGEKVFLECVQDMDHENMFWYRQDPGLGLRLIYFSYDVKMKEKGDIPEGYSVSREKKERFSLILESASTNQTSMYLCASSVYNEQFFGPGTRLTVL.

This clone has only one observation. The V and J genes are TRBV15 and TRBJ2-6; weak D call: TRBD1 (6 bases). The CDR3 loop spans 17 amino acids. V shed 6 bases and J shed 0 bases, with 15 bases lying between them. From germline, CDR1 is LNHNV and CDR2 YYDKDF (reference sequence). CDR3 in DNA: TGTGCCACCAGACCAAAGGGGGTGTTCTCTGGGGCCAACGTCCTGACTTTC. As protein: CATRPKGVFSGANVLTF.

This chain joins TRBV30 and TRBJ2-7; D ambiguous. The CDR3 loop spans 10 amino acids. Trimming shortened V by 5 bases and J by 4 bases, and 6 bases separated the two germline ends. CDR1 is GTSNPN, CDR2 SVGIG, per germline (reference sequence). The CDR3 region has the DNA TGTGCCTGGTTAGGGTACGAGCAGTACTTC. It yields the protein CAWLGYEQYF.

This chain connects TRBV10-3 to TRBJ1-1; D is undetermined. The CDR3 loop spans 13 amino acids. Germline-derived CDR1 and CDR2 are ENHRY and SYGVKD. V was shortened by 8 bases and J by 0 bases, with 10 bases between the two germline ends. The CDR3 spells CAIQKTMNTEAFF. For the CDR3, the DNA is TGTGCCATCCAGAAAACAATGAACACTGAAGCTTTCTTT.

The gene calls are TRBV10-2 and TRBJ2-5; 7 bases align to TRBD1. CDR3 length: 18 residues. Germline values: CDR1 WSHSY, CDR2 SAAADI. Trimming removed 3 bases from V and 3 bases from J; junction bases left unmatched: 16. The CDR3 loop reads CASSDPLWAGTEKETQYF. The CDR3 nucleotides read TGCGCCAGCAGTGACCCCCTTTGGGCCGGGACAGAAAAAGAGACCCAGTACTTC.

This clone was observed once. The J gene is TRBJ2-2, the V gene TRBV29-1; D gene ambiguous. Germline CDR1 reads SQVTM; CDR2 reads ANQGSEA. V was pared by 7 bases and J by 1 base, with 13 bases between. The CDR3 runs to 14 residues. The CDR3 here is CSGQETGNTGELFF. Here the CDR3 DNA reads TGCAGCGGCCAGGAAACTGGGAACACCGGGGAGCTGTTTTTT.

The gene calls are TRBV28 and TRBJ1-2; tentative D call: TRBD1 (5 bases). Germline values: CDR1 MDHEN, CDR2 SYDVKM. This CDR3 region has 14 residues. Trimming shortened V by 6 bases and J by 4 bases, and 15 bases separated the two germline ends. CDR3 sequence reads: CASRRGTAAYGYTF. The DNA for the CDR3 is TGTGCCAGCAGACGCGGGACTGCCGCCTATGGCTACACCTTC.

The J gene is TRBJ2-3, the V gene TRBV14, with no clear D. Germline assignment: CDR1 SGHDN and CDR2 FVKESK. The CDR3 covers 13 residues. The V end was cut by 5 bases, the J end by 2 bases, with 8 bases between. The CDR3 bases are TGTGCCAGCAGCACCAGTGACACAGATACGCAGTATTTT. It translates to CASSTSDTDTQYF.

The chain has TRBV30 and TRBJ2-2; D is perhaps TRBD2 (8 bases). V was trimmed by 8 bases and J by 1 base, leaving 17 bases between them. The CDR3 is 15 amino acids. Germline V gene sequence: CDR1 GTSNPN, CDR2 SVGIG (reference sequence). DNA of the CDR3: TGTGCCCAGGGGGGTGCGGGAGGGAACACCGGGGAGCTGTTTTTT. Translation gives CAQGGAGGNTGELFF. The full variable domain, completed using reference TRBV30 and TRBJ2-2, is SQTIHQWPATLVQPVGSPLSLECTVEGTSNPNLYWYRQAAGRGLQLLFYSVGIGQISSEVPQNLSASRPQDRQFILSSKKLLLSDSGFYLCAQGGAGGNTGELFFGEGSRLTVL.

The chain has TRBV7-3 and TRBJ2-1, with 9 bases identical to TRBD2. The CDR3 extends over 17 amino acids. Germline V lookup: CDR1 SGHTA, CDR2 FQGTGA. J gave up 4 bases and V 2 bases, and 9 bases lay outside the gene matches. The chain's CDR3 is CASSLGLAPTRYNEQFF. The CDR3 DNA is TGTGCCAGCAGCTTAGGACTAGCGCCGACAAGGTACAATGAGCAGTTCTTC.

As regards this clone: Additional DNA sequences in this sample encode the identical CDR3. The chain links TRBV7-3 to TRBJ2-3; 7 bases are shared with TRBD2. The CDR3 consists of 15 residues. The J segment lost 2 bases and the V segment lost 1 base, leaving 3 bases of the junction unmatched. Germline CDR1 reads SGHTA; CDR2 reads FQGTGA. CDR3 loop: CASSLSGSPTDTQYF. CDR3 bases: TGTGCCAGCAGCTTAAGCGGGAGCCCCACAGATACGCAGTATTTT. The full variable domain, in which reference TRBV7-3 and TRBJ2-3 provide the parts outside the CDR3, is GAGVSQTPSNKVTEKGKYVELRCDPISGHTALYWYRQSLGQGPEFLIYFQGTGAADDSGLPNDRFFAVRPEGSVSTLKIQRTERGDSAVYLCASSLSGSPTDTQYFGPGTRLTVL.

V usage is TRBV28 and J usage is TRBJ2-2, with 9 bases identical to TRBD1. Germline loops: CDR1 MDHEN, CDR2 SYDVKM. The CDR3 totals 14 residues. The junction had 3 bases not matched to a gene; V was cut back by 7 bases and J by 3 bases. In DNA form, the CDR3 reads TGTGCCAGCACACGACAGGGGGACACCGGGGAGCTGTTTTTT. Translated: CASTRQGDTGELFF.